The sequence of this T cell receptor beta chain was determined in a study of cytomegalovirus exposure and HLA in healthy donors. Overall study results and limits: With DRB1 most and HLA-C fewest, TCR association rates differed between HLA loci in a later analysis.

This CDR3 is 15 amino acids long. V lost 6 bases, J lost 0 bases, and 15 bases lay in between. The germline V gene has CDR1 LNHDA and CDR2 SQIVND (reference sequence). PCR primers comprised 60 Vbeta and 13 Jbeta primers. The assay was immunoSEQ multiplex PCR, and TCRdb's table has in-frame clones only and misses some. This sample has fewer than 90,000 clones, with about 75% found just once. This clone was picked up one time. Its antigen remains unknown. The sequenced material came from PBMCs. The chain recombines TRBV19 with TRBJ2-7; the D gene is possibly TRBD1 (6 bases). The source is a man younger than 40 in good health and CMV-seropositive. The CDR3 DNA sequence: TGTGCCAGTAGCCCCGGGACAACGAGCTCCTACGAGCAGTACTTC. This translates into CASSPGTTSSYEQYF.